This passage covers 9 T cell receptor beta chains from one sample sequenced in a study of cytomegalovirus exposure and HLA in healthy donors. Use of 60 Vbeta and 13 Jbeta primers characterized the PCR. Measured with immunoSEQ multiplex PCR; TCRdb has only the in-frame clones, and not every one. Of under 200,000 clones listed, around 78% are singletons. Sequenced sample: PBMCs. Receptors originate from a woman in her thirties in good health and CMV-seropositive.

This chain connects TRBV28 to TRBJ1-6; D not certain. The V gene's germline CDR1 is MDHEN and CDR2 SYDVKM. The CDR3 loop spans 15 amino acids. Trimming stripped 11 bases from V and 0 bases from J, with 14 bases between. The chain's CDR3 is CAAGSDLSYNSPLHF. CDR3 sequence (DNA): TGTGCCGCGGGAAGCGACCTCTCCTATAATTCACCCCTCCACTTT.

In DNA, the CDR3 is TGTGCCAGTAGCCTACAGGGGGCCCAGCCCCAGCATTTT. Translation gives CASSLQGAQPQHF. The chain has TRBV19 and TRBJ1-5, with TRBD1 matching 9 bases. This CDR3 has 13 amino acids. J lost 7 bases, V lost 6 bases, and 4 bases had no gene match. CDR1 is LNHDA, CDR2 SQIVND, per germline (reference sequence).

V gene TRBV9 combines with J gene TRBJ2-4; 8 nucleotides align to TRBD2. Germline V lookup: CDR1 SGDLS, CDR2 YYNGEE. The V and J ends lost 0 bases and 0 bases, in that order; junction bases with no gene match: 23. The CDR3 has 23 residues. CDR3: CASSVGGGGWGQRVDIAKNIQYF. DNA for the CDR3: TGTGCCAGCAGCGTAGGAGGCGGGGGGTGGGGACAACGAGTAGACATAGCCAAAAACATTCAGTACTTC.

V is TRBV28 and J is TRBJ2-7; 8 bases are shared with TRBD1. The germline CDR1 and CDR2 sequences are MDHEN and SYDVKM. The CDR3 spans 15 residues. V dropped 4 bases and J dropped 5; count of bases not matched to a gene: 10. The CDR3 DNA reads as TGTGCCAGCAGTTCTGGGGGACAGGTTAAAGACGAGCAGTACTTC. Residues: CASSSGGQVKDEQYF.

V gene TRBV7-6 combines with J gene TRBJ2-3, with 7 bases that match TRBD2. CDR1 is SGHVS and CDR2 is FNYEAQ in the germline V gene. The CDR3 has 15 residues. V shed 0 bases and J 8 bases; nucleotides not matched to a gene: 8. The CDR3 sequence: CASSLAATSLSTQYF. CDR3 DNA sequence: TGTGCCAGCAGCTTAGCCGCGACTAGCCTATCTACGCAGTATTTT. Full variable domain (outside the CDR3, taken from reference TRBV7-6 and TRBJ2-3): GAGVSQSPRYKVTKRGQDVALRCDPISGHVSLYWYRQALGQGPEFLTYFNYEAQQDKSGLPNDRFSAERPEGSISTLTIQRTEQRDSAMYRCASSLAATSLSTQYFGPGTRLTVL.

The chain has TRBV5-4 and TRBJ2-1, with D possibly matching TRBD2 (7 bases). This CDR3 contains 14 residues. With 0 bases removed from V and 10 bases from J, the gap between germline ends came to 14 bases. Germline V gives CDR1 SGHNT, CDR2 YYREEE (reference sequence). CDR3 in amino acids: CASSLVGGGLEQFF. CDR3 nucleotide sequence: TGTGCCAGCAGCTTGGTGGGCGGGGGCCTAGAGCAGTTCTTC.

The chain combines TRBV7-6 with TRBJ1-4; 9 nucleotides match TRBD1. Germline-derived CDR1 and CDR2 are SGHVS and FNYEAQ. The CDR3 runs 15 residues. V lost 5 bases and J lost 6; bases outside the gene matches: 7. The CDR3 nucleotides are TGTGCCAGCAGCACTCAACAGGGGGCAGATGAAAAACTGTTTTTT. It yields the protein CASSTQQGADEKLFF.

The V call is TRBV2, the J call TRBJ2-5; D is possibly TRBD1 (5 bases). The germline CDR1 and CDR2 sequences are SNHLY and FYNNEI. The CDR3 has 15 residues. V lost 1 base, J lost 5 bases, and 14 bases lay in between. CDR3 loop: CASSEVRGAGETQYF. The CDR3 DNA reads TGTGCCAGCAGTGAAGTACGTGGGGCCGGGGAGACCCAGTACTTC.

V is TRBV10-2 and J is TRBJ2-3; 10 bases agree with TRBD2. CDR1 WSHSY and CDR2 SAAADI come from the germline V gene. The V gene end was trimmed by 3 bases and the J gene end by 4 bases; junction bases not matched to a gene: 4. The CDR3 consists of 15 residues. The CDR3 DNA reads TGCGCCAGCAGTGACAGCGGGGGGGCCCCAGATACGCAGTATTTT. Amino acids: CASSDSGGAPDTQYF.